This is a list of T cell receptor beta chains from one sample in a study of Ad26.COV2.S vaccination and SARS-CoV-2 variants. Data came from immunoSEQ multiplex PCR; TCRdb stores just in-frame clones and leaves some out. Of about 220,000 clones listed, 88% are singletons. Sequenced material: peripheral blood, taken in a trial of Ad26.COV2.S vaccine versus placebo. The receptors here all came from a person between 18 and 60 years old who received the Ad26.COV2.S COVID-19 vaccine or a placebo. The CDR3 runs from the conserved cysteine through the conserved F or W. A D gene is named only where the DNA matches it firmly. Clone size is not always given. Where it is, it says once, few, many or a class for expanded clones.

TGCGCCAGCAGCTTGTACGGGACTATCACCGGGGAGCTGTTTTTT	CASSLYGTITGELFF	NA	TRBD2	TRBV5-1	TRBJ2-2
TGTGCCAGCAGTTTATCGGGAGGAGTTAGGATTGGCGAGCAGTACTTC	CASSLSGGVRIGEQYF	NA	TRBD2	TRBV6-5	TRBJ2-7
TGTGCCAGCAGCCGGGACGGCCGCACAGATACGCAGTATTTT	CASSRDGRTDTQYF	NA	NA	TRBV5-4	TRBJ2-3
TGTGCCAGCAGTTTAGCGGGGGTCTCCTACGAGCAGTACTTC	CASSLAGVSYEQYF	many	TRBD2	TRBV27	TRBJ2-7
TGTGCCAGCAGCGAGGGAGTAGCCTCTAACTATGGCTACACCTTC	CASSEGVASNYGYTF	NA	NA	TRBV9	TRBJ1-2
TGTGCCAGGGACAGGGACCACGAGCAGTACTTC	CARDRDHEQYF	NA	TRBD1	TRBV28	TRBJ2-7
TGTGCCAGCAGCCAATTCGGCCGGGATGAGCAGTTCTTC	CASSQFGRDEQFF	NA	NA	TRBV3-1/TRBV3-2	TRBJ2-1
TGTGCCACCAGTGATTTTGGCCCGATGCAAGAGCAGTTCTTC	CATSDFGPMQEQFF	NA	NA	TRBV24-1	TRBJ2-1
TGTGCCAGCAGTTTAGTGCGGATCTCCTACAATGAGCAGTTCTTC	CASSLVRISYNEQFF	NA	NA	TRBV27	TRBJ2-1
TGTGCCATCAGCAGAACCGGGCCCGGTGGTTCCCACGAGCAGTACTTC	CAISRTGPGGSHEQYF	NA	NA	TRBV10-3	TRBJ2-7
TGTGCCAGCAGCCATTCCCTCGGGGGGGGGTTTGAAGCTTTCTTT	CASSHSLGGGFEAFF	NA	NA	TRBV6-6	TRBJ1-1
TGTGCCAGCAGCTTAAGGACAGGGCGGACCGGGGAGCTGTTTTTT	CASSLRTGRTGELFF	NA	TRBD1	TRBV7-2	TRBJ2-2
TGTGCCAGCAGGCCCCAACACACAGATACGCAGTATTTT	CASRPQHTDTQYF	NA	NA	TRBV28	TRBJ2-3
TGTGCCACCACAGCCGGACACCGAAGGGGCGAGCAGTACTTC	CATTAGHRRGEQYF	NA	NA	TRBV15	TRBJ2-7
TGTGCCAGCAGTTTATCCTATGGCTACACCTTC	CASSLSYGYTF	NA	NA	TRBV28	TRBJ1-2
TGTGCCAGCAGTTACTCGACTGGGGTCGCCTACGAGCAGTACTTC	CASSYSTGVAYEQYF	NA	NA	TRBV6-5	TRBJ2-7
TGTGCCAGCAGCACCGGACTAGCGGGCCCGAACACCGGGGAGCTGTTTTTT	CASSTGLAGPNTGELFF	once	NA	TRBV21-1	TRBJ2-2
TGCGCCAGCAGGGCAGGGTGGACTGAAGCTTTCTTT	CASRAGWTEAFF	NA	NA	TRBV5-1	TRBJ1-1
TGCAGCGTTGACGGTGGGGAGTTGAAAATGAACACTGAAGCTTTCTTT	CSVDGGELKMNTEAFF	once	NA	TRBV29-1	TRBJ1-1
TGTGCCAGCAGCTTAATCACAGGGTCAACCGGGGAGCTGTTTTTT	CASSLITGSTGELFF	NA	NA	TRBV5-5	TRBJ2-2
TGCAGTGCCCCCCTGGGGTCACCCCTCCACTTT	CSAPLGSPLHF	NA	NA	TRBV20-1	TRBJ1-6
TGCGCCAGCAGCTACGGACAGGGGGCTATCGGGGAGCTGTTTTTT	CASSYGQGAIGELFF	once	TRBD1	TRBV5-1	TRBJ2-2
TGTGCCAGCAGCGAGACAGGGTCTGGCGAAAAACTGTTTTTT	CASSETGSGEKLFF	NA	TRBD1	TRBV7-9	TRBJ1-4
TGCGCCAGCAGCTTGGGGGGACAGACGAACCACGAGCAGTACTTC	CASSLGGQTNHEQYF	NA	TRBD1	TRBV5-1	TRBJ2-7
TGTGCCAGCAGCGCCGCACCGGGACAGAGAAACTATGGCTACACCTTC	CASSAAPGQRNYGYTF	few	TRBD1	TRBV9	TRBJ1-2
TGTGCCAGCAGTAGGGTGACCCCAACTTATAATTCACCCCTCCACTTT	CASSRVTPTYNSPLHF	NA	NA	TRBV27	TRBJ1-6
TGTGCCAGTAGTCCCCAGGGATCACGACACTACGAGCAGTACTTC	CASSPQGSRHYEQYF	NA	NA	TRBV19	TRBJ2-7
TGTGCCATCGGGCGGGAGACGATGTACGAGCAGTACTTC	CAIGRETMYEQYF	NA	TRBD2	TRBV10-3	TRBJ2-7
TGTGCCAGTAGGATGGGTGGACAGACTAATCAGCCCCAGCATTTT	CASRMGGQTNQPQHF	NA	NA	TRBV19	TRBJ1-5
TGTGCCAGCAGCGGCTGGACAGGCCGCGCACAAGAGACCCAGTACTTC	CASSGWTGRAQETQYF	few	TRBD1	TRBV5-8	TRBJ2-5
TGTGCCAGCAGCTTACCAAGGGGAGTGCTAGCGGAAGAGACCCAGTACTTC	CASSLPRGVLAEETQYF	NA	TRBD2	TRBV7-8	TRBJ2-5
TGTGCCAGCAGCGTAGTGGGACAGGGGGTAGATGAGCAGTTCTTC	CASSVVGQGVDEQFF	NA	TRBD1	TRBV9	TRBJ2-1
TGTGCCAGCAACGGTGGGACAGGGACCTCCTACAATGAGCAGTTCTTC	CASNGGTGTSYNEQFF	NA	TRBD1	TRBV3-1/TRBV3-2	TRBJ2-1
TGTGCCAGCAGTTCTCAGGGGGATAATGAAAAACTGTTTTTT	CASSSQGDNEKLFF	NA	TRBD1	TRBV7-9	TRBJ1-4
TGTGCCAGTAGTGTGGGGGGGCTTGCAGCCTACGAGCAGTACTTC	CASSVGGLAAYEQYF	NA	NA	TRBV19	TRBJ2-7
TGCGCCAGCAGCCAACTCATCTACCGGGAGGGCCGACCGACCGCCACCGGGGAGCTGTTTTTT	CASSQLIYREGRPTATGELFF	NA	TRBD2	TRBV5-1	TRBJ2-2
TGTGCCAGCAGCGCCGGGACAAGCTACGAGCAGTACTTC	CASSAGTSYEQYF	NA	NA	TRBV7-3	TRBJ2-7
TGTGCCAGCAGGGACAGGGCCTTAAGGAACACTGAAGCTTTCTTT	CASRDRALRNTEAFF	NA	TRBD1	TRBV2	TRBJ1-1
TGTGCCTGGAGTGAAGGCCACACAGATACGCAGTATTTT	CAWSEGHTDTQYF	NA	NA	TRBV30	TRBJ2-3